This is a list of T cell receptor beta chains from one sample in a study of identical twins. TCRdb reprocessed the 5' RACE reads via MiXCR and lists one record per CDR3 protein. The data show some 560,000 distinct CDR3 sequences, approximately 9.6% seen once. The same sample was also used in a study of yellow fever vaccine responses in identical twins.

Sample: PBMCs. These receptor sequences come from a woman under 30 in good health. CDR3s include the opening cysteine and the closing phenylalanine or tryptophan. The order of the fields is V gene, CDR3 protein.

>TRBV28
CASMAGTGKFWELFF
>TRBV23-1
CASSPGQEASSGANVLTF
>TRBV7-2
CASSSLAGTHEQYF
>TRBV20-1
CSAQEGGSPLHF
>TRBV12-3/TRBV12-4
CASSPAHRGVDEQYF
>TRBV12-3/TRBV12-4
CASRQGPHSLEQYF
>TRBV9
CASSVGGTGHNEQFF
>TRBV27
CASSSEDEQFF
>TRBV24-1
CATSDLGGPLADEQFF
>TRBV6-1
CASSVGTVEKLFF
>TRBV29-1
CSVEGASGFYNEQFF
>TRBV28
CASSLWEAGAGELFF
>TRBV21-1
CASSKALWEKRGLETQYF
>TRBV4-3
CASSQDRRGYEQYF
>TRBV20-1
CSAYDPDSYNEQFF
>TRBV19
CASSIEGVTGELFF
>TRBV7-8
CASSFRQQGANTEAFF